Following are 25 T cell receptor beta chains from one sample sequenced in a study of regulatory T cells in long-lasting Graves disease. Time point of the sample: newly diagnosed GD, antithyroid drugs for less than 3 months. Construction of the TCR library relied on RNA isolated from PBMCs. According to the study, TCR beta libraries were built with iRepertoire HTBI primers and CDR3-region Arm-PCR. TCRdb called the multiplex PCR reads again in MiXCR, with one record for every CDR3 protein. The sample yields approximately 480,000 distinct CDR3 sequences, 15% to 20% seen once. The sample was also reused in another study, on T cells in Graves' hyperthyroidism and ophthalmopathy.

The sequences come from peripheral blood mononuclear cells (PBMCs), collected at new diagnosis, from a patient treated with antithyroid drugs. The receptors shown here come from a man in his forties with Graves disease.

This clonotype was seen repeatedly, ten times or more. V is TRBV10-3 and J is TRBJ2-5; D gene uncertain. Deletions cut 0 bases from V and 0 bases from J, with 5 bases between. CDR1 and CDR2 (germline): ENHRY, SYGVKD. This CDR3 is built from 14 residues. CDR3 nucleotide sequence: TGTGCCATCAGTGAGTCATTCAACCAAGAGACCCAGTACTTC. As protein: CAISESFNQETQYF.

This clonotype was recorded many times. The chain couples TRBV5-1 to TRBJ2-1; 15 bases line up with TRBD2. After removal of 3 bases from V and 6 bases from J, the junction contained 7 bases not matched to a gene. Germline CDR1 SGHRS, CDR2 YFSETQ. This CDR3 spans 17 amino acids. CDR3 bases: TGCGCCAGCAGCTCTGGGACTAGCGGGAGGCCCGGCAATGAGCAGTTCTTC. The encoded protein is CASSSGTSGRPGNEQFF. The entire variable domain, with the rest obtained from reference TRBV5-1 and TRBJ2-1, is as follows: KAGVTQTPRYLIKTRGQQVTLSCSPISGHRSVSWYQQTPGQGLQFLFEYFSETQRNKGNFPGRFSGRQFSNSRSEMNVSTLELGDSALYLCASSSGTSGRPGNEQFFGPGTRLTVL.

This clonotype has a single count. This chain connects TRBV28 to TRBJ2-7; 7 nucleotides line up with TRBD1. The J segment lost 3 bases and the V segment lost 2 bases, leaving 4 bases of the junction unmatched. Germline assignment: CDR1 MDHEN and CDR2 SYDVKM. The CDR3 runs 14 residues. The CDR3 protein is CASSLDRVLYEQYF. The DNA of the CDR3 is TGTGCCAGCAGTTTAGACAGGGTACTCTACGAGCAGTACTTC.

There are many counts of this clonotype. V usage is TRBV10-1 and J usage is TRBJ2-3; 9 nucleotides line up with TRBD2. CDR1 and CDR2 from the germline V gene are WNHNN and SYGVQD (reference sequence). Unmatched junction bases numbered 9, after V lost 5 bases and J lost 6 bases. The CDR3 sequence is 15 residues long. The CDR3 DNA follows: TGCGCCAGCAGTAATTTAGCGGGAGTCTTCGATACGCAGTATTTT. Amino acids: CASSNLAGVFDTQYF.

This rearrangement joins TRBV6-2 or TRBV6-3 to TRBJ2-5; 7 bases are a match to TRBD1. Looked up from germline, CDR1 is MNHEY and CDR2 is SVGEGT. The length of the CDR3 is 15 residues. V gave up 3 bases and J gave up 2 bases; unmatched junction bases: 6. For the CDR3, the DNA is TGTGCCAGCAGTTATCGGACAGGATTGCAAGAGACCCAGTACTTC. This gives the protein CASSYRTGLQETQYF.

The genes are TRBV7-2 and TRBJ2-7; D is perhaps TRBD1 (5 bases). V was pared by 5 bases and J by 2 bases, with 10 bases between. The CDR3 has 13 residues. In germline, CDR1 is SGHTA, CDR2 FQGNSA. The CDR3 nucleotides are TGTGCCAGCAGCATACAGGTAGCCTACGAGCAGTACTTC. This sequence encodes CASSIQVAYEQYF.

This clonotype was picked up a small number of times. The chain joins TRBV6-1 to TRBJ2-7; D may be TRBD1 (6 bases). This CDR3 has 15 residues. V was clipped by 6 bases and J by 11 bases, with 26 bases between them. CDR1 MNHNS and CDR2 SASEGT come from the germline V gene. Written as DNA, the CDR3 is TGTGCCAGCAGCAGAAGACGGGACACGCTATCCAGAGAGTACTTC. Amino acid sequence: CASSRRRDTLSREYF.

This chain's CDR3 is CSAMRLAPETQYF. In DNA, the CDR3 is TGCAGTGCTATGAGACTAGCCCCAGAGACCCAGTACTTC. The chain recombines TRBV20-1 with TRBJ2-5; 7 positions agree with TRBD2. The CDR3 runs to 13 residues. Germline V gene data show CDR1 as DFQATT and CDR2 as SNEGSKA (reference sequence). V shed 4 bases and J 4 bases; nucleotides not matched to a gene: 6.

There are a few counts of this clonotype. The rearrangement joins TRBV9 to TRBJ2-2; the match to TRBD2 covers 8 bases. With 7 bases clipped from V and 2 bases from J, the junction kept 4 bases outside the gene matches. Germline V gives CDR1 SGDLS, CDR2 YYNGEE. The CDR3 extends over 14 amino acids. In nucleotides, the CDR3 is TGTGCCAGCCGACTAGCGTCTAACACCGGGGAGCTGTTTTTT. Protein sequence: CASRLASNTGELFF.

This clonotype was counted ten times or more. DNA for the CDR3: TGTGCCAGCAGCCTTGGGATGTATAATTCACCCCTCCACTTT. This codes for CASSLGMYNSPLHF. The chain has TRBV3-1 and TRBJ1-6; no firm D call. Trimming cost V 4 bases and J 4 bases, with 8 bases left between them. This CDR3 region has 14 residues. The germline V gene encodes CDR1 LGHDT and CDR2 YNNKEL (reference sequence).

This chain links TRBV7-2 with TRBJ2-1, with 8 bases matching TRBD1. This CDR3 spans 14 amino acids. V gave up 5 bases and J gave up 10 bases; unmatched junction bases: 10. Germline lookup yields CDR1 SGHTA and CDR2 FQGNSA. The CDR3 sequence: CASSPRGTGREQFF. In DNA form, the CDR3 reads TGTGCCAGCAGCCCGAGAGGGACAGGAAGAGAGCAGTTCTTC.

This clonotype occurred a few times. Possible read error: a much larger clone is one base away. The chain links TRBV6-1 to TRBJ2-2; D is uncertain. V was pared by 6 bases and J by 4 bases, with 6 bases between. Germline V gene sequence: CDR1 MNHNS, CDR2 SASEGT. The CDR3 is 12 amino acids. The CDR3 DNA reads as TGTGCCAGCAGCTTTATCACCGGGGAGCTGTTTTTT. Protein: CASSFITGELFF.

This clonotype was picked up many times. V usage is TRBV20-1 and J usage is TRBJ1-2; 7 positions match TRBD1. Germline V lookup: CDR1 DFQATT, CDR2 SNEGSKA (reference sequence). This CDR3 is built from 15 residues. V lost 5 bases to trimming and J lost 7 bases; unmatched junction nucleotides: 16. CDR3 nucleotide sequence: TGCAGTGCTGAAGGGACAGCTGGGTTTGGGGGTGGCTACACCTTC. Translated: CSAEGTAGFGGGYTF.

This clonotype was detected ten times or more. The chain combines TRBV2 with TRBJ2-1; weak D call: TRBD1 (6 bases). Germline lookup yields CDR1 SNHLY and CDR2 FYNNEI. Trimming took 11 bases from V and 4 from J, leaving 18 bases between them. The CDR3 contains 14 residues. The CDR3 DNA reads TGTGCCGGTTTAGAAGGGGGACCGTACAATGAGCAGTTCTTC. Translation gives CAGLEGGPYNEQFF.

This clonotype was observed a handful of times. V is TRBV10-3 and J is TRBJ2-7; tentatively, D is TRBD1 (5 bases). Trimming removed 5 bases at V and 1 base at J, with 12 bases between. The germline CDR1 and CDR2 sequences are ENHRY and SYGVKD. This CDR3 spans 14 amino acids. This chain's CDR3 is CAISQSGLSYEQYF. For the CDR3, the DNA is TGTGCCATCAGTCAATCAGGGTTGTCCTACGAGCAGTACTTC.

Regarding this clonotype: Germline is not matched at one junction end, which may reflect a read error. The CDR3 sequence: CARSDSLAQPQHF. For the CDR3, the DNA is TGTGCCCGGAGTGACTCATTGGCTCAGCCCCAGCATTTT. V is TRBV30 and J is TRBJ1-5, with no clear D. The CDR3 contains 13 residues. Germline V gene sequence: CDR1 GTSNPN, CDR2 SVGIG (reference sequence). Variable domain in full (rest from reference TRBV30 and TRBJ1-5): SQTIHQWPATLVQPVGSPLSLECTVEGTSNPNLYWYRQAAGRGLQLLFYSVGIGQISSEVPQNLSASRPQDRQFILSSKKLLLSDSGFYLCARSDSLAQPQHFGDGTRLSIL.

This clonotype was observed a few times. The genes are TRBV24-1 and TRBJ2-5; 9 positions agree with TRBD2. The CDR3 is 17 amino acids. From germline, CDR1 is KGHDR and CDR2 SFDVKD. The V segment lost 2 bases and the J segment 4 bases; nucleotides outside the gene matches: 10. CDR3 sequence: CATSDSLAGTVPETQYF. In DNA form, the CDR3 reads TGTGCCACCAGTGATTCTCTAGCGGGAACGGTTCCAGAGACCCAGTACTTC.

This clonotype has more than one count but fewer than ten. The CDR3 reads CASSLLWGGTEAFF. The CDR3 bases are TGTGCCAGCAGTTTACTGTGGGGGGGCACTGAAGCTTTCTTT. This chain links TRBV12-3 or TRBV12-4 with TRBJ1-1; the D gene is possibly TRBD1 (5 bases). Deletions cut 2 bases from V and 4 bases from J, with 11 bases between. This CDR3 contains 14 residues.

The chain employs TRBV14 and TRBJ2-5, with D unresolved. V was clipped by 1 base and J by 7 bases, with 4 bases between them. The germline gives CDR1 SGHDN, CDR2 FVKESK. The CDR3 sequence is 11 residues long. This chain's CDR3 is CASSQGATQYF. The CDR3 DNA reads as TGTGCCAGCAGCCAAGGGGCGACCCAGTACTTC.

This sequence joins TRBV24-1 and TRBJ2-3, with unresolved D. The germline V gene encodes CDR1 KGHDR and CDR2 SFDVKD. This CDR3 region has 14 residues. Trimming removed 1 base at V and 0 bases at J, with 4 bases between. The CDR3 loop reads CATSDFTSTDTQYF. As DNA, the CDR3 is TGTGCCACCAGTGATTTCACTAGCACAGATACGCAGTATTTT.

This clonotype has a count of ten or more. The chain has TRBV11-2 and TRBJ2-1; a weak D match, TRBD1 (5 bases). Looked up from germline, CDR1 is SGHAT and CDR2 is FQNNGV. The V end lost 2 bases, the J end lost 4 bases, and 15 bases lay between the germline ends. The length of the CDR3 is 16 residues. The CDR3 DNA follows: TGTGCCAGCAGCTTATCCCCTTCAGGGCGATACAATGAGCAGTTCTTC. Amino acid sequence: CASSLSPSGRYNEQFF.

This clonotype showed up many times. V gene TRBV27 combines with J gene TRBJ2-7; TRBD2 aligns across 10 bases. Germline CDR1 MNHEY, CDR2 SMNVEV (reference sequence). J was trimmed by 0 bases and V by 0 bases; bases with no gene match: 2. The CDR3 is 16 residues long. The CDR3 coding sequence is TGTGCCAGCAGTTTATCGCCTAGCGGGAGCTCCTACGAGCAGTACTTC. It yields the protein CASSLSPSGSSYEQYF.

This clonotype was observed many times. V gene TRBV6-5 combines with J gene TRBJ1-4, with D unclear. Germline V lookup: CDR1 MNHEY, CDR2 SVGAGI. The V and J ends lost 3 bases and 8 bases respectively, with 16 bases between them. The CDR3 is 15 amino acids. The CDR3 reads CASSYPTNVEEKLFF. The CDR3 nucleotides are TGTGCCAGCAGTTATCCGACGAACGTCGAAGAAAAACTGTTTTTT.

The chain combines TRBV6-1 with TRBJ2-7; D possibly corresponds to TRBD2 (5 bases). V was cut by 6 bases and J by 3 bases, with 15 bases left in between. CDR1 MNHNS and CDR2 SASEGT come from the germline V gene. The CDR3 has 14 amino acids. The CDR3 DNA reads TGTGCCAGCAGCCAAAGCGGCTACTTCTACGAGCAGTACTTC. The encoded protein is CASSQSGYFYEQYF.

The chain links TRBV5-1 to TRBJ1-1; TRBD1 is a possible D gene (6 bases). In germline, CDR1 is SGHRS, CDR2 YFSETQ. The V end lost 9 bases, the J end lost 6 bases, and 24 bases lay between the germline ends. The CDR3 has 15 amino acids. The CDR3 region is CATQRGGIGDAEAFF. CDR3 DNA sequence: TGCGCCACCCAAAGGGGGGGGATCGGAGACGCTGAAGCTTTCTTT.